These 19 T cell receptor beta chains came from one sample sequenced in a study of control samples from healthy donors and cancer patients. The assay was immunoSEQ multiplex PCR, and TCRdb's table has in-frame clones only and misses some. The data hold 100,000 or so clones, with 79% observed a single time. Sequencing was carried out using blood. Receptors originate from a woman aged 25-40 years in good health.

This chain's CDR3 is CASSGHLNTEAFF. As DNA, the CDR3 is TGCGCCAGCAGTGGTCACTTGAACACTGAAGCTTTCTTT. The chain joins TRBV10-1 to TRBJ1-1; D not resolved. CDR1 and CDR2 from the germline V gene are WNHNN and SYGVQD (reference sequence). The CDR3 loop spans 13 amino acids. V lost 4 bases, J lost 0 bases, and 6 bases lay in between.

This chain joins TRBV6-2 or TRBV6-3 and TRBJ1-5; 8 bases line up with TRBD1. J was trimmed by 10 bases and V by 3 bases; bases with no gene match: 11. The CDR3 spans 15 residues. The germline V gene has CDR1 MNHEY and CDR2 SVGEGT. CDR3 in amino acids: CASSYNAGGGSPQHF. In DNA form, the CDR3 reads TGTGCCAGCAGTTATAATGCAGGGGGCGGGAGTCCCCAGCATTTT.

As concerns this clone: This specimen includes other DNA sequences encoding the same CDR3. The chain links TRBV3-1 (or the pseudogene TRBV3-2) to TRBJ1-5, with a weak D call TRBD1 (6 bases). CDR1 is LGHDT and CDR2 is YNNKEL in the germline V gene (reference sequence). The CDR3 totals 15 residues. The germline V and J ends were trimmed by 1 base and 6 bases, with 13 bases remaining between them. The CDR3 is CASSQVGGPGQPQHF. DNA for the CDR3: TGTGCCAGCAGCCAAGTGGGGGGGCCGGGTCAGCCCCAGCATTTT.

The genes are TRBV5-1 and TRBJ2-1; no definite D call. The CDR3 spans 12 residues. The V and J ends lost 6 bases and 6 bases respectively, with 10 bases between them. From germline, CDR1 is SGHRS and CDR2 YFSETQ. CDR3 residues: CASTYGVNEQFF. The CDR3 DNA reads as TGCGCCAGCACATATGGGGTCAATGAGCAGTTCTTC.

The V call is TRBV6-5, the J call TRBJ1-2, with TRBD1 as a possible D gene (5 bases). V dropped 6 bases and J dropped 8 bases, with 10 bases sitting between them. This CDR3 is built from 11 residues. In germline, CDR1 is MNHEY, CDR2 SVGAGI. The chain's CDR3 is CASSRGGGYTF. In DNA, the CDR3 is TGTGCCAGCAGCCGCGGGGGGGGCTACACCTTC.

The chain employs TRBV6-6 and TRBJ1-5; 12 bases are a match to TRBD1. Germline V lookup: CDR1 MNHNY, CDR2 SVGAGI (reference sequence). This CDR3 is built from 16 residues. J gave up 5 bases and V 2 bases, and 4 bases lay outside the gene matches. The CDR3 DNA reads TGTGCCAGCAGTTACCCGGGACAGGGGGCCGATCAGCCCCAGCATTTT. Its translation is CASSYPGQGADQPQHF.

The CDR3 nucleotides are TGTGCCAGCAGCCGTGCGACAGGGCCCGAGACCCAGTACTTC. It encodes CASSRATGPETQYF. The chain couples TRBV5-4 to TRBJ2-5; TRBD1 matches 7 bases. The V gene's germline CDR1 is SGHNT and CDR2 YYREEE (reference sequence). J was trimmed by 5 bases and V by 4 bases; bases with no gene match: 8. The CDR3 consists of 14 residues.

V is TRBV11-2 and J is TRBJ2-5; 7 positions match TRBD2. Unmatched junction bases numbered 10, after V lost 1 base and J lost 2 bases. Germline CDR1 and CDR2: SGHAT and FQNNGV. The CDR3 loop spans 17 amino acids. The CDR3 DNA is TGTGCCAGCAGCTTAGGAGCGGCTAGCGGAGCACAAGAGACCCAGTACTTC. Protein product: CASSLGAASGAQETQYF.

The CDR3 here is CASSYLRGTGELFF. The CDR3 DNA is TGTGCCAGCAGTTACCTCAGGGGTACCGGGGAGCTGTTTTTT. This chain uses TRBV6-5 with TRBJ2-2, with a tentative D call TRBD1 (6 bases). Trimming pared 2 bases from V and 5 bases from J, leaving 9 bases between. This CDR3 spans 14 amino acids. Germline V gene lookup returns CDR1 MNHEY and CDR2 SVGAGI.

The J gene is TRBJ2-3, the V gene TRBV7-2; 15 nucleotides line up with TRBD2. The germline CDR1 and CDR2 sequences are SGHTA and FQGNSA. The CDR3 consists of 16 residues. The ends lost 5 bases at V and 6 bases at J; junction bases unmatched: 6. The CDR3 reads CASSIGLAGGRDTQYF. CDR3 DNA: TGTGCCAGCAGCATAGGACTAGCGGGGGGGCGGGATACGCAGTATTTT.

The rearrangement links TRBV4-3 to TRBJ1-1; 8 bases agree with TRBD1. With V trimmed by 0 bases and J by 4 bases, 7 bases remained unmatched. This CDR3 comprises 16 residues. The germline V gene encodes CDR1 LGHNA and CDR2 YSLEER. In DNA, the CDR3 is TGCGCCAGCAGCCAAGATTACCAACAGGGGGGCACTGAAGCTTTCTTT. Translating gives CASSQDYQQGGTEAFF.

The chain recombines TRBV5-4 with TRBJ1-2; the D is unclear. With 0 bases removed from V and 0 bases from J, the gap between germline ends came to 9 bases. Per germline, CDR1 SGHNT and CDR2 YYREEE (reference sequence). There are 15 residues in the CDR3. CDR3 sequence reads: CASSLALRANYGYTF. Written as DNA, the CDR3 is TGTGCCAGCAGCTTGGCCTTGAGAGCTAACTATGGCTACACCTTC.

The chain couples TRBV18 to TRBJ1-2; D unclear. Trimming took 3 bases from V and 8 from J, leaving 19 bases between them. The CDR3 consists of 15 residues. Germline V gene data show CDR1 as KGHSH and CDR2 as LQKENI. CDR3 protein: CASSPFRGGSSGYTF. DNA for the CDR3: TGTGCCAGCTCACCCTTTCGGGGAGGAAGTAGCGGCTACACCTTC.

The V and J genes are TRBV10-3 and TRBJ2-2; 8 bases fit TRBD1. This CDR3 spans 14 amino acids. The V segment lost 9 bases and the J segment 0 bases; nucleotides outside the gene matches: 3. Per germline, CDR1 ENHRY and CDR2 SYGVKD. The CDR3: CAIARGPNTGELFF. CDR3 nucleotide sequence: TGTGCCATTGCCAGGGGGCCGAACACCGGGGAGCTGTTTTTT.

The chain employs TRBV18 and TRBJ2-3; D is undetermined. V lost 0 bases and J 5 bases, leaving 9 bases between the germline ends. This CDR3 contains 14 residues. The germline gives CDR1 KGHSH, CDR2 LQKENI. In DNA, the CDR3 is TGTGCCAGCTCACCACCTCCCCCTGGAGATACGCAGTATTTT. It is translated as CASSPPPPGDTQYF.

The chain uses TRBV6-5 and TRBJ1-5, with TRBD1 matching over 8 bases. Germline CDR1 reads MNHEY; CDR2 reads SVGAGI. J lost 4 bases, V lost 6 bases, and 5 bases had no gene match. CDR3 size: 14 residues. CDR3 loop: CASRRQGRNQPQHF. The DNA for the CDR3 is TGTGCCAGCAGGAGACAGGGGCGGAATCAGCCCCAGCATTTT.

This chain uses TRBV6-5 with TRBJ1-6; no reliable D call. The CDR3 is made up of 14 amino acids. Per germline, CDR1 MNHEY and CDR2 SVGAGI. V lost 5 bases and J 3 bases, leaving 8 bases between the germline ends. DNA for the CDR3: TGTGCCAGCAGTCCGTTCCTCTATAATTCACCCCTCCACTTT. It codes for CASSPFLYNSPLHF.

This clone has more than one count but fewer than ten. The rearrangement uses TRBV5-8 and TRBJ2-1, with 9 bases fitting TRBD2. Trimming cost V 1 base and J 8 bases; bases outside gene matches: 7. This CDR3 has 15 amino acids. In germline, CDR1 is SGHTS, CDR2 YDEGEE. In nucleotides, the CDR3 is TGTGCCAGCAGCTTGCTACTAGCGGGTGTGTATGAGCAGTTCTTC. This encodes CASSLLLAGVYEQFF. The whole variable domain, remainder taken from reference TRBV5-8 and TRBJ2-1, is EAGVTQSPTHLIKTRGQQATLRCSPISGHTSVYWYQQALGLGLQFLLWYDEGEERNRGNFPPRFSGRQFPNYSSELNVNALELEDSALYLCASSLLLAGVYEQFFGPGTRLTVL.

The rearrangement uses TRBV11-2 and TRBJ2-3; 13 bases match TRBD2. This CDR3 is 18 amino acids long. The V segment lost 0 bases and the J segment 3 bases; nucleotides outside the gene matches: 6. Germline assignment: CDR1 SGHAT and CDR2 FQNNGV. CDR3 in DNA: TGTGCCAGCAGCTTAGATCCCCCGGGACTAGCGGGGACAGATACGCAGTATTTT. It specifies CASSLDPPGLAGTDTQYF.